Each of the 19 T cell receptor beta chains below was sequenced from the same sample in a study of vaccination effects on CD4 cells after COVID-19 (dated 2022 in TCRdb). Their antigen targets remain unknown. To identify antigen-specific CD4+ T cell clonotypes by their expansion, the ViraFEST assay first stimulated PBMC with viral peptide pools and then applied TCR sequencing. After 10 to 11 days of culture, CD4+ T cells were isolated with the EasySep CD4+ T cell isolation kit. Convalescent patients had PCR-confirmed SARS-CoV-2 infection between March and December 2020, before Alpha, Beta and Delta variants emerged in the United States. The library was obtained by the immunoSEQ multiplex PCR assay. In TCRdb, the immuneACCESS table is reduced to in-frame sequences with V and J assigned. These tables do not hold every clone; where another copy was compared, an unresolved V gene accounts for under half, and the others remain unexplained. For this sample the table gives around 28,000 clones, of which about 75% were detected only once. The ten largest clones represent more than 15% of the sample.

Specimen: CD4+ T cells from PBMCs cultured with SARS-CoV-2 spike peptides, collected before COVID-19 vaccination. In the paper's terms, the cell subset or site label means: SARS-CoV-2 spike overlapping peptide pool stimulation. These TCRs come from a human donor who had a prior SARS-CoV-2 infection.

This clone occurred once. This chain uses TRBV19 with TRBJ2-1, with 8 bases fitting TRBD2. The CDR3 runs to 13 residues. Looked up from germline, CDR1 is LNHDA and CDR2 is SQIVND (reference sequence). J was trimmed by 5 bases and V by 6 bases; bases with no gene match: 3. CDR3 nucleotides: TGTGCCAGTAGCGGGAGGGTGAACAATGAGCAGTTCTTC. Protein product: CASSGRVNNEQFF. The full variable domain, its missing parts supplied by reference TRBV19 and TRBJ2-1, is DGGITQSPKYLFRKEGQNVTLSCEQNLNHDAMYWYRQDPGQGLRLIYYSQIVNDFQKGDIAEGYSVSREKKESFPLTVTSAQKNPTAFYLCASSGRVNNEQFFGPGTRLTVL.

This clone has a single count. This chain joins TRBV5-4 and TRBJ2-1; 7 bases match TRBD2. This CDR3 is built from 15 residues. With 1 base clipped from V and 8 bases from J, the junction kept 9 bases outside the gene matches. Germline CDR1 SGHNT, CDR2 YYREEE (reference sequence). The CDR3 is CASSLQAGAIDEQFF. The CDR3 DNA reads TGTGCCAGCAGCTTGCAGGCGGGAGCGATCGATGAGCAGTTCTTC. The full variable domain, completed using reference TRBV5-4 and TRBJ2-1, is ETGVTQSPTHLIKTRGQQVTLRCSSQSGHNTVSWYQQALGQGPQFIFQYYREEENGRGNFPPRFSGLQFPNYSSELNVNALELDDSALYLCASSLQAGAIDEQFFGPGTRLTVL.

The chain uses TRBV5-5 and TRBJ2-7; TRBD1 agrees at 10 bases. The CDR3 runs 17 residues. J lost 4 bases, V lost 2 bases, and 12 bases had no gene match. Looked up from germline, CDR1 is SGHKS and CDR2 is YYEKEE (reference sequence). CDR3: CASSFKPGQGRSYEQYF. CDR3 bases: TGTGCCAGCAGCTTTAAACCGGGACAGGGGAGATCTTACGAGCAGTACTTC. Complete variable domain (other parts from reference TRBV5-5 and TRBJ2-7): DAGVTQSPTHLIKTRGQQVTLRCSPISGHKSVSWYQQVLGQGPQFIFQYYEKEERGRGNFPDRFSARQFPNYSSELNVNALLLGDSALYLCASSFKPGQGRSYEQYFGPGTRLTVT.

V gene TRBV7-3 combines with J gene TRBJ2-1; TRBD2 aligns across 13 bases. The V gene end was trimmed by 4 bases and the J gene end by 9 bases; junction bases not matched to a gene: 9. Per germline, CDR1 SGHTA and CDR2 FQGTGA. CDR3 length: 16 amino acids. The CDR3 sequence: CASSSRGGLAGSEQFF. CDR3 nucleotides: TGTGCCAGCAGCTCCCGTGGGGGACTAGCGGGATCTGAGCAGTTCTTC.

The rearrangement links TRBV30 to TRBJ1-2; 7 nucleotides agree with TRBD1. The junction had 14 bases not matched to a gene; V was cut back by 5 bases and J by 5 bases. The CDR3 runs 15 residues. From germline, CDR1 is GTSNPN and CDR2 SVGIG (reference sequence). DNA for the CDR3: TGTGCCTGGGACCCCCGCAGGGGGAGAGGGTATGGCTACACCTTC. This sequence encodes CAWDPRRGRGYGYTF. Filled out from reference TRBV30 and TRBJ1-2, the complete variable domain reads SQTIHQWPATLVQPVGSPLSLECTVEGTSNPNLYWYRQAAGRGLQLLFYSVGIGQISSEVPQNLSASRPQDRQFILSSKKLLLSDSGFYLCAWDPRRGRGYGYTFGSGTRLTVV.

This clone has just a few counts. This chain joins TRBV10-3 and TRBJ1-5, with 9 bases aligning to TRBD1. Germline assignment: CDR1 ENHRY and CDR2 SYGVKD. The length of the CDR3 is 15 residues. The ends lost 5 bases at V and 6 bases at J; junction bases unmatched: 8. The CDR3 coding sequence is TGTGCCATCAGTATGGGACAGGGAGGTTCTCAGCCCCAGCATTTT. Encoded protein: CAISMGQGGSQPQHF.

CDR3 amino acids: CASSLDGTGELFF. In DNA form, the CDR3 reads TGTGCCAGCAGCTTAGATGGCACCGGGGAGCTGTTTTTT. This chain connects TRBV7-2 to TRBJ2-2; D remains ambiguous. CDR3 length: 13 amino acids. Germline-derived CDR1 and CDR2 are SGHTA and FQGNSA. V dropped 1 base and J dropped 4 bases, with 4 bases sitting between them.

There are a few counts of this clone. V gene TRBV18 combines with J gene TRBJ2-2; weak D call: TRBD1 (6 bases). The V gene lost 7 bases and the J gene lost 4 bases, with 16 bases spanning the gap. This CDR3 is 15 amino acids long. From germline, CDR1 is KGHSH and CDR2 LQKENI. CDR3 coding DNA: TGTGCCAGCTTATCAGGCCAGGGGCGCACCGGGGAGCTGTTTTTT. Its protein product is CASLSGQGRTGELFF. The whole variable domain, filled in from reference TRBV18 and TRBJ2-2, reads NAGVMQNPRHLVRRRGQEARLRCSPMKGHSHVYWYRQLPEEGLKFMVYLQKENIIDESGMPKERFSAEFPKEGPSILRIQQVVRGDSAAYFCASLSGQGRTGELFFGEGSRLTVL.

This chain links TRBV5-8 with TRBJ1-2; 8 bases fit TRBD1. V trimming: 5 bases; J trimming: 7 bases; junction bases outside the gene matches: 7. CDR3 size: 13 residues. Germline V gives CDR1 SGHTS, CDR2 YDEGEE. The CDR3 loop reads CASSATGVFGYTF. Written as DNA, the CDR3 is TGTGCCAGCAGTGCGACAGGGGTCTTTGGCTACACCTTC.

The V gene is TRBV5-4, the J gene TRBJ2-7; 7 nucleotides match TRBD1. This CDR3 has 14 residues. Germline V lookup: CDR1 SGHNT, CDR2 YYREEE (reference sequence). Germline trimming cut 5 bases from V and 4 bases from J; bases unmatched to any gene: 9. The CDR3 DNA is TGTGCCAGCAGTTCTAGGTCAGGGGGTTACGAGCAGTACTTC. Translated: CASSSRSGGYEQYF.

A single count supports this clone. The J gene is TRBJ2-1, the V gene TRBV30; D possibly matches TRBD1 or TRBD2 (5 bases each). Germline assignment: CDR1 GTSNPN and CDR2 SVGIG (reference sequence). Trimming left V 7 bases short and J 10 bases short, with 23 bases between. This CDR3 spans 14 amino acids. The CDR3 loop reads CAFETGTDFQEQFF. CDR3 bases: TGTGCCTTCGAAACCGGGACGGACTTTCAGGAGCAGTTCTTC.

The chain recombines TRBV29-1 with TRBJ2-3; 8 bases are shared with TRBD2. CDR1 is SQVTM and CDR2 is ANQGSEA in the germline V gene. V lost 3 bases and J lost 2; bases outside the gene matches: 4. CDR3 size: 14 residues. Written as DNA, the CDR3 is TGCAGCGTTGATCCTAGCGGGTACACAGATACGCAGTATTTT. It specifies CSVDPSGYTDTQYF.

The gene calls are TRBV5-1 and TRBJ2-7; TRBD1 aligns across 7 bases. The length of the CDR3 is 14 residues. J was trimmed by 0 bases and V by 7 bases; bases with no gene match: 7. Germline V gene sequence: CDR1 SGHRS, CDR2 YFSETQ. The CDR3 sequence: CASGRQGSSYEQYF. As DNA, the CDR3 is TGCGCCAGCGGTAGACAGGGAAGCTCCTACGAGCAGTACTTC.

The V gene is TRBV11-2, the J gene TRBJ2-4; TRBD1 aligns across 9 bases. From germline, CDR1 is SGHAT and CDR2 FQNNGV. The CDR3 is made up of 17 amino acids. Trimming cost V 2 bases and J 1 base; bases outside gene matches: 6. CDR3 region: CASSLTLGQGAKNIQYF. CDR3 in DNA: TGTGCCAGCAGCTTAACCTTAGGACAGGGGGCCAAAAACATTCAGTACTTC.

The chain links TRBV7-8 to TRBJ1-2; 7 positions agree with TRBD1. Germline CDR1 reads SGHVS; CDR2 reads FQNEAQ. The CDR3 sequence is 14 residues long. Unmatched junction bases numbered 4, after V lost 2 bases and J lost 4 bases. The chain's CDR3 is CASSLKGGTYGYTF. In DNA, the CDR3 is TGTGCCAGCAGCTTAAAAGGGGGCACCTATGGCTACACCTTC. The full variable domain, completed using reference TRBV7-8 and TRBJ1-2, is GAGVSQSPRYKVAKRGQDVALRCDPISGHVSLFWYQQALGQGPEFLTYFQNEAQLDKSGLPSDRFFAERPEGSVSTLKIQRTQQEDSAVYLCASSLKGGTYGYTFGSGTRLTVV.

This clone was counted between two and nine times. This chain connects TRBV19 to TRBJ2-7; D might be TRBD2 (5 bases). The V gene lost 5 bases and the J gene lost 2 bases, with 16 bases spanning the gap. The germline gives CDR1 LNHDA, CDR2 SQIVND (reference sequence). This CDR3 has 15 amino acids. The CDR3 sequence: CASSRRAGGPYEQYF. The CDR3 bases are TGTGCCAGTAGTCGCCGGGCCGGCGGGCCCTACGAGCAGTACTTC.

The rearrangement joins TRBV12-5 to TRBJ1-6, with D possibly being TRBD1 (6 bases). Germline loops: CDR1 LGHNT, CDR2 FRNRAP. The ends were cut back, 3 bases at V and 5 bases at J, with 17 bases in the middle. CDR3 length equals 17 residues. The CDR3 nucleotides are TGTGCTAGTGGTTTTCTAACAGGGCCGAGGGATAATTCACCCCTCCACTTT. It translates to CASGFLTGPRDNSPLHF.

The chain is built from TRBV29-1 and TRBJ2-1; D is possibly TRBD1 (6 bases). Germline values: CDR1 SQVTM, CDR2 ANQGSEA. The CDR3 extends over 15 amino acids. The germline V and J ends were trimmed by 6 bases and 0 bases, with 15 bases remaining between them. The CDR3 nucleotides read TGCAGCGTAACGATAGACAGGCACTCCTACAATGAGCAGTTCTTC. It is translated as CSVTIDRHSYNEQFF.

V is TRBV3-1 (or the pseudogene TRBV3-2) and J is TRBJ2-7, with D perhaps matching TRBD1 (6 bases). V shed 5 bases and J shed 1 base, with 12 bases lying between them. The germline CDR1 and CDR2 sequences are LGHDT and YNNKEL (reference sequence). The CDR3 length is 14 residues. CDR3 sequence (DNA): TGTGCCAGCAGCGAACTAGGGGGATCCTACGAGCAGTACTTC. Amino acid sequence: CASSELGGSYEQYF.